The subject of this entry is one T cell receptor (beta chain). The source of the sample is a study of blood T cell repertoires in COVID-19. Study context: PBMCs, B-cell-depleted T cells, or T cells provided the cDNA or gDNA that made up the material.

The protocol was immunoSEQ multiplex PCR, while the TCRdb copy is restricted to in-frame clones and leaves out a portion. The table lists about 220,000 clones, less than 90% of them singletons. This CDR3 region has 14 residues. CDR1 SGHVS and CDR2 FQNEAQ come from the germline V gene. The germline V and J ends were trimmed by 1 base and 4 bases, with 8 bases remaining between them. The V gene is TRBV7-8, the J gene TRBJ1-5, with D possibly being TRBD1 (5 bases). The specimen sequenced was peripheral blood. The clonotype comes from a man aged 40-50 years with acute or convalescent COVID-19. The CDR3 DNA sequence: TGTGCCAGCAGCTTAGTCAGGGCTAATCAGCCCCAGCATTTT. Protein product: CASSLVRANQPQHF.